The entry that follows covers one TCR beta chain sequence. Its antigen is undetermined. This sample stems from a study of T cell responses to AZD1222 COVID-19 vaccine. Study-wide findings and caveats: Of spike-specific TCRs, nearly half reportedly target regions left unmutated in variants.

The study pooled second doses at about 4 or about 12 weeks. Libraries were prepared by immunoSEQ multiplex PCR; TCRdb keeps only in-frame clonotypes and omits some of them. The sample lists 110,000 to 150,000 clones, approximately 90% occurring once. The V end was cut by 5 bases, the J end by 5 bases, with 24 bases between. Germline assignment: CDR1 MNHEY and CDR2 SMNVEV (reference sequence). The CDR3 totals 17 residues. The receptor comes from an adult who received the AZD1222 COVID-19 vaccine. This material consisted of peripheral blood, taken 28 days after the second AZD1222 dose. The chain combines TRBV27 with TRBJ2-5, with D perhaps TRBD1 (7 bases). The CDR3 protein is CASSRTGGTELGETQYF. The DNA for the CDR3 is TGTGCCAGCAGTCGAACCGGAGGGACAGAACTTGGGGAGACCCAGTACTTC.